This T cell receptor (beta chain) was observed in a study of tumor-infiltrating lymphocytes in primary liver carcinoma (dated 2017 in TCRdb). For context, the study as a whole: Hepatocellular carcinoma (four) or combined HCC and intrahepatic cholangiocarcinoma (one) was present in the five patients, who were three men and two women aged 30 to 69 years. The tumors of the five patients were staged as T1-T3 N0M0, with maximum diameters ranging from roughly 4.2 to 10 cm. Each sample produced roughly 3.65 to 8 million productive TCRbeta reads, and read depth showed no significant difference between tissue types. TCRbeta repertoire sequencing, expression microarrays and whole-exome sequencing were combined in the study across five regions of each liver tumor, with adjacent normal tissue and blood also included. A total of about 35 specimens from 5 patients, comprising some 25 tumor regions, 5 adjacent noncancerous liver tissues and 5 peripheral blood samples, were covered by TCRbeta repertoire sequencing. To link TCRbeta repertoire diversity with the local molecular phenotype, the roughly 26 tumor region samples were profiled using Agilent mRNA microarrays. High reproducibility was observed for the technical replicate repertoires, with mean shared-clone rates around 0.9 and correlation coefficients above 0.95. The investigation overall reported the following: Bulk unsorted samples precluded comparing CD4+ and CD8+ T cell repertoires. Because only the TCR beta chain was sequenced and unpaired alpha chains were not captured, true repertoire diversity is likely underestimated. The top 250 clones accounted for a significantly greater share of the repertoire in tumors than in blood (p = 0.039). Pairs of tumor regions showed greater repertoire overlap (mean around 36%) than tumor-adjacent pairs (roughly 17%) or tumor-blood pairs (roughly 15%), which is consistent with antigen-driven expansion. Only 4 or 5 patients were included in the study, and the authors note that the findings should be validated in a larger study. Only about 7-24% of top clones were present in all five regions of a tumor, suggesting spatial heterogeneity of tumor-infiltrating T cells.

In this sample, this clonotype turned up many times. Its target antigen remains unknown. The record has no base qualities; no much larger clone is one base away. The germline V gene sets CDR1 to LGHNA and CDR2 to YNFKEQ. From its cysteine to its phenylalanine, the CDR3 spans 13 amino acids. The retained sequence is limited to the CDR3, 39 bases, with the frame set at the first base. The trim is 3 bases for V and 5 bases for J, with a gap of 7 bases between the germline ends. Starting from about 500 ng total RNA, TCRbeta-specific cDNA was produced by reverse transcription with a constant-region primer and ProtoScript II reverse transcriptase. The TCRbeta libraries were prepared through three rounds of nested multiplex PCR following a slightly modified ARM-PCR procedure. Multiplex TRBV1-TRBV30 forward primers and a Cbeta reverse primer were used in the first two PCR rounds, each of which was run for approximately 10 cycles. A final 25-cycle PCR with Deep VentR polymerase added sample barcodes and Illumina adapters. Amplicons of 200-500 bp were gel-purified with a QIAquick gel extraction kit before sequencing. TCRbeta amplicons were sequenced on an Illumina HiSeq 2500 with 250-bp paired-end reads. The source study handled its data this way. Trimmomatic v0.33 was used to quality-trim the reads, and FLASH v1.2.11 was used to merge paired reads so that full CDR3 sequences could be recovered. V, D and J germline segments were assigned to the rearranged TCRbeta sequences by MiGEC v1.2.1b. Clonotype statistics and Shannon-Wiener diversity indices were calculated with VDJtools v1.0.0. Except for diversity analysis, only the 250 most abundant clonotypes of each sample were used in subsequent analyses to reduce sampling bias. TCRdb redid the processing of the public reads, applying fastp at Q25 and MiXCR, and retained in-frame beta chains. Identical CDR3 proteins give one entry, which carries the most common genes and DNA. TCRdb's processing, not the study's, gives the V and J calls here. Across this sample there are 100,000 to 150,000 distinct CDR3 sequences, with under 65% seen only once. The ten largest clonotypes hold approximately 8% of the sample.

Without any cell sorting, total RNA and DNA were co-extracted from about 20-30 mg of bulk tissue using the AllPrep DNA/RNA mini kit. Between November 2015 and early 2016, 4 to 6 patients in China with histopathologically diagnosed primary liver carcinoma had surgical resection. Patients had chronic HBV infection and were treatment-naive at sampling. Five spatially separated regions were sampled from each tumor: the superior, inferior, left-lateral and right-lateral poles, plus the tumor centre. According to histology, viable tumor cells made up more than 85% of every tumor sample. Each fresh piece of tumor and adjacent tissue was cut in two, with one half stored in RNAlater at -80 degrees C and the other half sent for histology.

The rearranged chain carries TRBV4-2 and TRBJ1-4; no D gene can be assigned with confidence. What was sequenced was liver tumor tissue from sampling region 3. Sample cell subset or site, as interpreted from the label and publication: tumor region T3, left-lateral pole. The clonotype originates from a woman aged 55-70 years with primary liver carcinoma and hepatitis B virus infection. The DNA sequence reads TGTGCCAGCAGCCAGCAGAGCAATGAAAAACTGTTTTTT. This encodes CASSQQSNEKLFF.